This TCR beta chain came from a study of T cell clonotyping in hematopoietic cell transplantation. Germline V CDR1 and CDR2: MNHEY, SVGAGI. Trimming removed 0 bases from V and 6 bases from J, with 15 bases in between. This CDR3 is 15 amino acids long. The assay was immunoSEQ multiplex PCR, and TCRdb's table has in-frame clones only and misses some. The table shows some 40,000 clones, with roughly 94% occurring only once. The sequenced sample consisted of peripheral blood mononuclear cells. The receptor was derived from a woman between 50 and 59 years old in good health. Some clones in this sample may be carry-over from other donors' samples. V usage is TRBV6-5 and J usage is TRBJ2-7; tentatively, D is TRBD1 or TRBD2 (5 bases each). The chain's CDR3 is CASSYSRQYGGEQYF. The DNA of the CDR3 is TGTGCCAGCAGTTACTCCCGACAGTACGGAGGCGAGCAGTACTTC.